The 24 T cell receptor beta chains given below trace back to one sample, sequenced in a study of cytomegalovirus exposure and HLA in healthy donors. The method was immunoSEQ multiplex PCR; TCRdb's version includes in-frame clones alone and lacks a portion of them. The sample has fewer than 140,000 clones, about 88% seen once. The sample taken for sequencing was PBMCs. The receptor source for this set is a woman aged 18-30 years in good health and CMV-seropositive.

The chain recombines TRBV7-6 with TRBJ2-5, with TRBD2 as a possible D gene (6 bases). The V end lost 1 base, the J end lost 2 bases, and 14 bases lay between the germline ends. CDR1 is SGHVS and CDR2 is FNYEAQ in the germline V gene. The CDR3 sequence is 16 residues long. CDR3 nucleotides: TGTGCCAGCAGCTTAGAGACTCTGGCGGGACAAGAGACCCAGTACTTC. The encoded protein is CASSLETLAGQETQYF.

The rearrangement uses TRBV7-9 and TRBJ2-3; TRBD2 agrees at 7 bases. This CDR3 has 18 amino acids. J lost 2 bases, V lost 4 bases, and 15 bases had no gene match. Per germline, CDR1 SEHNR and CDR2 FQNEAQ (reference sequence). The CDR3 DNA reads as TGTGCCAGCAGCTCATCGATCGGGCGGGGGACTTTCACAGATACGCAGTATTTT. This codes for CASSSSIGRGTFTDTQYF.

The CDR3 loop reads CSGGDPYEQYF. In DNA, the CDR3 is TGCAGTGGCGGGGACCCCTACGAGCAGTACTTC. The V gene is TRBV20-1, the J gene TRBJ2-7; a weak D match, TRBD2 (6 bases). Trimming removed 7 bases from V and 2 bases from J, with 9 bases in between. CDR1 is DFQATT and CDR2 is SNEGSKA in the germline V gene (reference sequence). This CDR3 is built from 11 residues.

V usage is TRBV5-1 and J usage is TRBJ1-5, with a possible D match to TRBD1 (5 bases). Per the germline V gene, CDR1 is SGHRS and CDR2 is YFSETQ. Trimming cost V 4 bases and J 0 bases, with 11 bases left between them. CDR3 length: 15 residues. CDR3 nucleotide sequence: TGCGCCAGCAGCGAGGGACTCTATAGCAATCAGCCCCAGCATTTT. Its protein product is CASSEGLYSNQPQHF.

This clone was counted a single time. The CDR3 reads CASSYRLTRRDTQYF. The DNA of the CDR3 is TGTGCCAGCAGTTACCGGTTGACTAGACGCGATACGCAGTATTTT. This chain connects TRBV6-6 to TRBJ2-3, with a weak D call TRBD2 (6 bases). The CDR3 contains 15 residues. Per germline, CDR1 MNHNY and CDR2 SVGAGI (reference sequence). Trimming pared 2 bases from V and 6 bases from J, leaving 15 bases between.

The rearrangement uses TRBV2 and TRBJ1-1; tentative D call: TRBD1 (5 bases). This CDR3 has 14 residues. Germline CDR1 is SNHLY and CDR2 is FYNNEI. The ends were cut back, 5 bases at V and 7 bases at J, with 17 bases in the middle. The CDR3 sequence: CASSWGEVMGEAFF. CDR3 DNA sequence: TGTGCCAGCAGTTGGGGGGAGGTTATGGGTGAAGCTTTCTTT.

This clone came up once. The CDR3 region is CASSLVDRVDYGYTF. CDR3 coding DNA: TGTGCCAGCAGCTTAGTGGACAGGGTGGACTATGGCTACACCTTC. The gene calls are TRBV7-8 and TRBJ1-2, with 8 bases identical to TRBD1. This CDR3 has 15 residues. Germline trimming cut 1 base from V and 3 bases from J; bases unmatched to any gene: 4. The germline V gene has CDR1 SGHVS and CDR2 FQNEAQ. The complete variable domain, with remaining parts taken from reference TRBV7-8 and TRBJ1-2, reads GAGVSQSPRYKVAKRGQDVALRCDPISGHVSLFWYQQALGQGPEFLTYFQNEAQLDKSGLPSDRFFAERPEGSVSTLKIQRTQQEDSAVYLCASSLVDRVDYGYTFGSGTRLTVV.

About this clone: The junction departs from the called germline gene at one end, perhaps through a read error. The chain employs TRBV6-1 and TRBJ2-7; 10 positions agree with TRBD2. CDR3 length equals 16 residues. CDR1 and CDR2 from the germline V gene are MNHNS and SASEGT. CDR3: CASREAGGLSVAEQYF. The DNA for the CDR3 is TGTGCCAGCAGGGAAGCGGGGGGGCTGTCTGTCGCCGAGCAGTACTTC.

This chain uses TRBV5-6 with TRBJ1-1, with D perhaps matching TRBD1 (6 bases). This CDR3 spans 13 amino acids. V lost 4 bases, J lost 5 bases, and 12 bases lay in between. CDR1 is SGHDT, CDR2 YYEEEE, per germline. The chain's CDR3 is CASSIQGLTEAFF. The CDR3 DNA reads TGTGCCAGCAGCATACAGGGTTTAACTGAAGCTTTCTTT. Variable domain in full (rest from reference TRBV5-6 and TRBJ1-1): DAGVTQSPTHLIKTRGQQVTLRCSPKSGHDTVSWYQQALGQGPQFIFQYYEEEERQRGNFPDRFSGHQFPNYSSELNVNALLLGDSALYLCASSIQGLTEAFFGQGTRLTVV.

V usage is TRBV28 and J usage is TRBJ1-4; 8 nucleotides agree with TRBD1. The CDR3 has 16 residues. Germline CDR1 MDHEN, CDR2 SYDVKM. V lost 5 bases to trimming and J lost 1 base; unmatched junction nucleotides: 6. CDR3: CASSPGQGRTNEKLFF. The DNA of the CDR3 is TGTGCCAGCAGTCCCGGACAGGGACGAACTAATGAAAAACTGTTTTTT.

This clone was counted a few times. CDR3 DNA: TGTGCCACGCGCAGGGCGGCCGGGGAGCTGTTTTTT. This codes for CATRRAAGELFF. The chain is built from TRBV19 and TRBJ2-2; weak D call: TRBD1 (5 bases). V was cut by 10 bases and J by 6 bases, with 12 bases left in between. Germline V gene data show CDR1 as LNHDA and CDR2 as SQIVND (reference sequence). CDR3 length equals 12 residues.

Comments on this clone: The junction differs from germline at one of its ends, possibly a read error. This chain links TRBV27 with TRBJ1-4; the match to TRBD1 covers 7 bases. CDR1 MNHEY and CDR2 SMNVEV come from the germline V gene (reference sequence). The CDR3 runs to 9 residues. The CDR3 DNA is TGTGCCAGCAGTTCCAGGGGGATTTTT. Residues: CASSSRGIF.

The chain carries TRBV7-6 and TRBJ2-3, with TRBD1 matching 9 bases. The CDR3 sequence is 13 residues long. Germline CDR1 is SGHVS and CDR2 is FNYEAQ. Losses at the gene ends were 6 bases for V and 6 bases for J; bases not matched to a gene: 4. CDR3 sequence: CASRGQGTDTQYF. DNA for the CDR3: TGTGCCAGCAGGGGACAGGGAACGGATACGCAGTATTTT.

The chain links TRBV6-5 to TRBJ2-1; 7 bases are a match to TRBD2. The J segment lost 0 bases and the V segment lost 6 bases, leaving 5 bases of the junction unmatched. Germline V gene lookup returns CDR1 MNHEY and CDR2 SVGAGI. The CDR3 contains 15 residues. CDR3 coding DNA: TGTGCCAGCAGCATCTCGGGGGGCTCCTACAATGAGCAGTTCTTC. Protein: CASSISGGSYNEQFF.

The gene calls are TRBV4-3 and TRBJ2-1; 8 bases are a match to TRBD1. The ends lost 0 bases at V and 6 bases at J; junction bases unmatched: 7. CDR1 LGHNA and CDR2 YSLEER come from the germline V gene. CDR3 size: 16 residues. CDR3 coding DNA: TGCGCCAGCAGCCAAGATTGGCGACAGGGGATCAATGAGCAGTTCTTC. This gives the protein CASSQDWRQGINEQFF.

CDR3 DNA: TGTGCCAGCAGTGAAGTCGTGGCGGGGGGCCACACAGATACGCAGTATTTT. Translating it yields CASSEVVAGGHTDTQYF. The V gene is TRBV6-1, the J gene TRBJ2-3; 8 nucleotides align to TRBD2. The junction had 8 bases not matched to a gene; V was cut back by 1 base and J by 2 bases. Germline V gives CDR1 MNHNS, CDR2 SASEGT. CDR3 length: 17 amino acids.

V gene TRBV5-4 combines with J gene TRBJ1-1; tentatively, D is TRBD1 (5 bases). The CDR3 has 15 amino acids. Trimming removed 4 bases at V and 1 base at J, with 14 bases between. The V gene's germline CDR1 is SGHNT and CDR2 YYREEE (reference sequence). CDR3 bases: TGTGCCAGCAGCAACGGACAAAAAGCGAACACTGAAGCTTTCTTT. This encodes CASSNGQKANTEAFF.

This clone was seen a single time. The chain couples TRBV28 to TRBJ2-1; 8 nucleotides align to TRBD1. V dropped 6 bases and J dropped 4; count of bases not matched to a gene: 11. CDR1 and CDR2 (germline): MDHEN, SYDVKM. The CDR3 spans 16 residues. In DNA, the CDR3 is TGTGCCAGCAGCTACGCGGACAGGGATCTTTACAATGAGCAGTTCTTC. This translates into CASSYADRDLYNEQFF. Looking up the rest from reference TRBV28 and TRBJ2-1 gives the full variable domain: DVKVTQSSRYLVKRTGEKVFLECVQDMDHENMFWYRQDPGLGLRLIYFSYDVKMKEKGDIPEGYSVSREKKERFSLILESASTNQTSMYLCASSYADRDLYNEQFFGPGTRLTVL.

CDR3 coding DNA: TGCGCCAGCAGCCCACAAGGGAGCTCTGAAGCTTTCTTT. It specifies CASSPQGSSEAFF. The V and J genes are TRBV4-1 and TRBJ1-1, with D uncertain. V dropped 4 bases and J dropped 6 bases, with 12 bases sitting between them. This CDR3 has 13 amino acids. Germline CDR1 reads MGHRA; CDR2 reads YSYEKL.

This clone was observed once. The chain carries TRBV5-1 and TRBJ2-3; the D is unclear. This CDR3 has 15 amino acids. Germline lookup yields CDR1 SGHRS and CDR2 YFSETQ. The V and J ends lost 0 bases and 0 bases respectively, with 8 bases between them. The CDR3 region is CASSLERASTDTQYF. CDR3 DNA sequence: TGCGCCAGCAGCTTGGAGAGAGCTAGCACAGATACGCAGTATTTT.

The CDR3 coding sequence is TGTGCCAGCAGCTCAAGGACAGGGGTAAATGAAAAACTGTTTTTT. This gives the protein CASSSRTGVNEKLFF. The V call is TRBV5-4, the J call TRBJ1-4; TRBD1 matches 9 bases. Germline CDR1 reads SGHNT; CDR2 reads YYREEE (reference sequence). With V trimmed by 3 bases and J by 5 bases, 5 bases remained unmatched. The CDR3 sequence is 15 residues long.

The J gene is TRBJ2-1, the V gene TRBV19, with TRBD1 matching over 10 bases. J gave up 7 bases and V 5 bases, and 5 bases lay outside the gene matches. The CDR3 extends over 14 amino acids. CDR1 LNHDA and CDR2 SQIVND come from the germline V gene (reference sequence). This CDR3 reads CASSRPGQGNEQFF. The CDR3 bases are TGTGCCAGTAGTCGACCGGGACAGGGGAATGAGCAGTTCTTC.

This rearrangement joins TRBV5-4 to TRBJ2-3; TRBD2 matches at 9 bases. Germline trimming cut 2 bases from V and 4 bases from J; bases unmatched to any gene: 8. Germline-derived CDR1 and CDR2 are SGHNT and YYREEE (reference sequence). The CDR3 covers 16 residues. The CDR3 DNA follows: TGTGCCAGCAGCTTTGCTAGCGGGGTAGTGGCAGATACGCAGTATTTT. It translates to CASSFASGVVADTQYF.

This chain connects TRBV11-1 to TRBJ1-6, with D maybe TRBD1 (5 bases). CDR1 is SGHAT, CDR2 FQDESV, per germline (reference sequence). V gave up 5 bases and J gave up 10 bases, with 15 bases separating them. This CDR3 has 14 residues. In DNA form, the CDR3 reads TGTGCCAGCAGCCCGATGCAGGGTCGGTCACCCCTCCACTTT. Amino acid sequence: CASSPMQGRSPLHF.